Listed below are T cell receptor beta chains from one sample, sequenced in a study of cytomegalovirus exposure and HLA in healthy donors. Here immunoSEQ multiplex PCR was the method, and the copy in TCRdb shows in-frame clones only, minus some. The listing contains 65,000 to 85,000 clones. Material for sequencing was PBMCs. The receptors stem from a woman aged 55-75 years in good health and CMV-seronegative. Each CDR3 is given with its conserved first and last residue. A D gene is named only where the DNA matches it firmly.

V	D	J	DNA	CDR3
TRBV27	TRBD1	TRBJ2-6	TGTGCCAGCACTTGGTCGGGACAGGGCTACTCTGGGGCCAACGTCCTGACTTTC	CASTWSGQGYSGANVLTF
TRBV19	NA	TRBJ1-1	TGTGCCAGTCGGGACATGAACACTGAAGCTTTCTTT	CASRDMNTEAFF
TRBV28	NA	TRBJ2-5	TGTGCCAGCATCAGAGGGGAGACCCAGTACTTC	CASIRGETQYF
TRBV28	NA	TRBJ2-7	TGTGCCAGCAGACCAACAGGGCCCCTTTCCTACGAGCAGTACTTC	CASRPTGPLSYEQYF
TRBV29-1	TRBD2	TRBJ2-7	TGCAGCGTTGATGGGAGCGGGAGTTTCTACGAGCAGTACTTC	CSVDGSGSFYEQYF
TRBV7-9	NA	TRBJ2-7	TGTGCCAGCAGCTTGTTGTCTTTACACTACGAGCAGTACTTC	CASSLLSLHYEQYF
TRBV6-5	NA	TRBJ2-7	TGTGCCAGCCGCGGGGAGCGGAAAAGTTACGAGCAGTACTTC	CASRGERKSYEQYF
TRBV7-9	NA	TRBJ1-2	TGTGCCAGCAGCTTAGCGTCGGACATTTTGGGTCACTATGGCTACACCTTC	CASSLASDILGHYGYTF
TRBV6-6	TRBD1	TRBJ1-4	TGTGCCAGCAGTTGGCCGGGACAGGGGAAACTGTTTTTT	CASSWPGQGKLFF
TRBV18	NA	TRBJ2-1	TGTGCCAGCTCACCCATAGCGGTTAGCTCCTACAATGAGCAGTTCTTC	CASSPIAVSSYNEQFF
TRBV6-5	NA	TRBJ2-7	TGTGCCAGTAGTTACTCCCAGGGCTCTTACTACGAGCAGTACTTC	CASSYSQGSYYEQYF
TRBV19	TRBD2	TRBJ2-1	TGTGCCAGTAGGGGTGGGCTAGCGGGAGTCTCCTACAATGAGCAGTTCTTC	CASRGGLAGVSYNEQFF
TRBV7-9	NA	TRBJ2-1	TGTGCCAGCAGCTTTTTGGCTAGCCCCCCTGCCGTGTTCTTC	CASSFLASPPAVFF
TRBV2	NA	TRBJ2-7	TGTGCCAGCACCGGGACTCCGGGTCCCTACGAGCAGTACTTC	CASTGTPGPYEQYF
TRBV19	NA	TRBJ1-5	TGTGCCACCGAGGTCGGGGGGGGTCAGCCCCAGCATTTT	CATEVGGGQPQHF
TRBV7-8	NA	TRBJ1-1	TGTGCCAGCAGCCCAAATCGCGGGGGATCCCCCACTGAAGCTTTCTTT	CASSPNRGGSPTEAFF
TRBV18	NA	TRBJ2-1	TGTGCCAGCTCATTCGAGCCAACGTCCTACAATGAGCAGTTCTTC	CASSFEPTSYNEQFF
TRBV7-9	NA	TRBJ2-1	TGTGCCAGCAGCTTAGGGGGGCAGCTACAGTTCTTC	CASSLGGQLQFF
TRBV6-5	NA	TRBJ1-5	TGTGCCAGCAGTTCGAGGAACGGAGGGGTCCAGCCCCAGCATTTT	CASSSRNGGVQPQHF
TRBV28	TRBD1	TRBJ1-2	TGTGCCAGCAGACGACAGGGGGAAGTCTATGGCTACACCTTC	CASRRQGEVYGYTF
TRBV18	NA	TRBJ1-4	TGTGCCAGCTCACCACGGAGGGCGGAAGAAAAACTGTTTTTT	CASSPRRAEEKLFF
TRBV7-9	NA	TRBJ2-1	TGTGCCAGCAGCTTAGGGAGCGATGAGCAGTTCTTC	CASSLGSDEQFF
TRBV27	TRBD2	TRBJ2-1	TGTGCCAGCAGCTCAACTAGCGGGAGGGCCCTTGAGCAGTTCTTC	CASSSTSGRALEQFF
TRBV6-1	TRBD1	TRBJ1-1	TGTGCCAGCAGTTCCTGGGACAGGGCTGAAGCTTTCTTT	CASSSWDRAEAFF
TRBV7-2	NA	TRBJ1-2	TGTGCCAGCAGCTTAACCCAGGAAAACTATGGCTACACCTTC	CASSLTQENYGYTF
TRBV11-2	NA	TRBJ2-2	TGTGCCAGCAAAGGGCAGGGGTCCGGGGAGCTGTTTTTT	CASKGQGSGELFF
TRBV7-2	TRBD2	TRBJ2-1	TGTGCCAGCAGCCCTCAGAGCGGGAGGGTGTTGAATGAGCAGTTCTTC	CASSPQSGRVLNEQFF
TRBV7-8	NA	TRBJ2-3	TGTGCCAGCAGCTTAGGGCGGTCAGATACGCAGTATTTT	CASSLGRSDTQYF
TRBV15	NA	TRBJ1-2	TGTGCCACCAGCAGAGATGGGCAGGGGTATGGCTACACCTTC	CATSRDGQGYGYTF
TRBV15	TRBD2	TRBJ2-7	TGTGCCACCAGCAGAGATACTAGCGGGAGGTCATACGAGCAGTACTTC	CATSRDTSGRSYEQYF
TRBV6-5	NA	TRBJ1-3	TGTGCCAGCAGTTACTCTGTATCTGGAAACACCATATATTTT	CASSYSVSGNTIYF
TRBV7-2	TRBD2	TRBJ2-7	TGTGCCAGCAGCCTATATAGCGGGAGAGGGGCCTACGAGCAGTACTTC	CASSLYSGRGAYEQYF
TRBV15	TRBD1	TRBJ2-7	TGTGCCACCAGCAGAGAACGGGCAGGGGGTGGCGACGAGCAGTACTTC	CATSRERAGGGDEQYF